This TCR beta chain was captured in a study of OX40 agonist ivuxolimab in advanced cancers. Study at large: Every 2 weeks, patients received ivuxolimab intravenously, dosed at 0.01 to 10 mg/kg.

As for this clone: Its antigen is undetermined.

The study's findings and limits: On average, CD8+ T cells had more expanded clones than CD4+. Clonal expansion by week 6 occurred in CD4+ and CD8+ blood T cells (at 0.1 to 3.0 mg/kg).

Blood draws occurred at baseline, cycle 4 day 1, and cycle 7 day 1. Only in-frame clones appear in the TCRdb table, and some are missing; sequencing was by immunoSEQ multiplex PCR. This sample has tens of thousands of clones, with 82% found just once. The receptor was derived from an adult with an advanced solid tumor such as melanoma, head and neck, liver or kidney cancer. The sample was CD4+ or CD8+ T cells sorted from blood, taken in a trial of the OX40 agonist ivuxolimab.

CDR3 in amino acids: CASSQDLVGGHRFF. Here the CDR3 DNA reads TGTGCCAGCAGCCAAGATCTTGTAGGGGGGCATCGGTTCTTC. The V and J genes are TRBV14 and TRBJ2-1; D tentatively fits TRBD1 or TRBD2 (6 bases each). Germline assignment: CDR1 SGHDN and CDR2 FVKESK. V lost 0 bases and J lost 15, with 18 bases in between. This CDR3 has 14 residues.